Sequencing of this T cell receptor (beta chain) was carried out in a study of Ad26.COV2.S vaccination and SARS-CoV-2 variants. Treatment denoted: around 19 received Ad26.COV2.S at low or high dose, single or two shots; 5 received placebo; per-sample allocation not given. Samples were taken on day 63 after the first vaccine or placebo injection. Data came from immunoSEQ multiplex PCR; TCRdb stores just in-frame clones and leaves some out. The table has hundreds of thousands of clones, roughly nine tenths seen once. Sequences were derived from peripheral blood, sampled in a trial of Ad26.COV2.S vaccine versus placebo. The receptor's source is a person between 18 and 65 years old who received the Ad26.COV2.S COVID-19 vaccine or a placebo.

The CDR3 DNA reads as TGTGCCAGCAGCCTGGACAGGAGCTCCTACAATGAGCAGTTCTTC. Translated, it gives CASSLDRSSYNEQFF. The V call is TRBV7-6, the J call TRBJ2-1, with 7 bases identical to TRBD1. With V trimmed by 5 bases and J by 0 bases, 4 bases remained unmatched. The germline V gene has CDR1 SGHVS and CDR2 FNYEAQ. This CDR3 is 15 amino acids long.